The sequence of this T cell receptor (beta chain) was determined in a study of blood T cell repertoires in COVID-19. Study-wide background: The United States, Italy and Spain were the sources of the acute and convalescent COVID-19 samples. Nucleic acid was either cDNA or gDNA, and it came from T cells, B-cell-depleted T cells, or PBMCs.

In the original analysis: Using reference gene primer amplification, nucleated cell counts were estimated. TCRdb's copy holds only in-frame clones and misses some; the assay was immunoSEQ multiplex PCR. From that table come the V and J calls and clone size; the DNA was used to work out D and trimming. The profile shows approximately 140,000 clones, approximately 91% of them singletons. This clone was seen more than once but under ten times. V was clipped by 4 bases and J by 4 bases, with 16 bases between them. From germline, CDR1 is SQVTM and CDR2 ANQGSEA. CDR3 length: 14 residues. The clonotype was recovered from a human donor in a cohort sampled during active COVID-19. Sequenced material: peripheral blood. V gene TRBV29-1 combines with J gene TRBJ2-5, with D possibly being TRBD1 (6 bases). The CDR3 loop reads CSVVLQGRAETQYF. CDR3 sequence (DNA): TGCAGCGTTGTGTTACAGGGTCGGGCAGAGACCCAGTACTTC.